These 20 T cell receptor beta chains were all obtained from the same sample, sequenced in a study of cytomegalovirus exposure and HLA in healthy donors. Primers: 60 Vbeta forward and 13 Jbeta reverse. Sequencing was performed with immunoSEQ multiplex PCR; in TCRdb, only in-frame clones are kept and a portion is missing. The repertoire holds about 100,000 clones, with around four fifths as singletons. Sequencing was done on a sample of PBMCs. The receptors come from a man aged 40-49 years in good health and CMV-seropositive.

The rearrangement joins TRBV9 to TRBJ2-7; 7 bases agree with TRBD1. Trimming took 3 bases from V and 2 from J; bases not matched to a gene: 8. Germline CDR1 SGDLS, CDR2 YYNGEE. The CDR3 runs 15 residues. The CDR3 protein is CASSGDGQAPYEQYF. CDR3 coding DNA: TGTGCCAGCAGCGGGGATGGACAGGCTCCCTACGAGCAGTACTTC.

This chain connects TRBV7-2 to TRBJ2-7, with D perhaps TRBD2 (7 bases). CDR1 SGHTA and CDR2 FQGNSA come from the germline V gene. Between the trimmed V and J ends, which lost 6 bases and 6 bases, there was a span of 21 bases. The CDR3 spans 15 residues. This chain's CDR3 is CASRGGGGPRGEQYF. DNA of the CDR3: TGTGCCAGCAGGGGGGGAGGGGGACCCCGTGGCGAGCAGTACTTC.

The chain is built from TRBV19 and TRBJ2-2; a possible D gene is TRBD1 (7 bases). The CDR3 loop spans 15 amino acids. Trimming pared 5 bases from V and 6 bases from J, leaving 16 bases between. Germline lookup yields CDR1 LNHDA and CDR2 SQIVND (reference sequence). In DNA, the CDR3 is TGTGCCAGTAGTCCCGACAGGGCGGGGTCCGGGGAGCTGTTTTTT. Amino acid sequence: CASSPDRAGSGELFF. Supplemented by reference TRBV19 and TRBJ2-2, the full variable domain reads DGGITQSPKYLFRKEGQNVTLSCEQNLNHDAMYWYRQDPGQGLRLIYYSQIVNDFQKGDIAEGYSVSREKKESFPLTVTSAQKNPTAFYLCASSPDRAGSGELFFGEGSRLTVL.

The chain combines TRBV5-1 with TRBJ2-3; possibly TRBD2 for D (6 bases). Germline lookup yields CDR1 SGHRS and CDR2 YFSETQ. The CDR3 length is 14 residues. With 0 bases removed from V and 6 bases from J, the gap between germline ends came to 11 bases. CDR3 in DNA: TGCGCCAGCAGCTTGGCCCAGCTAGCGGATACGCAGTATTTT. Translation: CASSLAQLADTQYF. The full variable domain, with the rest looked up from reference TRBV5-1 and TRBJ2-3, is KAGVTQTPRYLIKTRGQQVTLSCSPISGHRSVSWYQQTPGQGLQFLFEYFSETQRNKGNFPGRFSGRQFSNSRSEMNVSTLELGDSALYLCASSLAQLADTQYFGPGTRLTVL.

This chain uses TRBV5-1 with TRBJ1-3; D is perhaps TRBD1 (6 bases). Trimming left V 4 bases short and J 3 bases short, with 11 bases between. CDR3 length: 14 residues. Germline V gene data show CDR1 as SGHRS and CDR2 as YFSETQ. CDR3 residues: CASSEGTIGNTIYF. The CDR3 region has the DNA TGCGCCAGCAGCGAGGGGACAATTGGAAACACCATATATTTT. Full variable domain (missing parts from reference TRBV5-1 and TRBJ1-3): KAGVTQTPRYLIKTRGQQVTLSCSPISGHRSVSWYQQTPGQGLQFLFEYFSETQRNKGNFPGRFSGRQFSNSRSEMNVSTLELGDSALYLCASSEGTIGNTIYFGEGSWLTVV.

CDR3 coding DNA: TGCGCCAGCAGCGTAACTAGCGGGGGGAACAATGAGCAGTTCTTC. Its translation is CASSVTSGGNNEQFF. The chain recombines TRBV5-1 with TRBJ2-1, with 12 bases aligning to TRBD2. V was clipped by 4 bases and J by 5 bases; unmatched bases: 4. This CDR3 contains 15 residues. Germline-derived CDR1 and CDR2 are SGHRS and YFSETQ.

Comments on this clone: One end of the junction fails to match germline, which may point to a read error. This sequence joins TRBV28 and TRBJ2-1; 8 positions agree with TRBD2. The length of the CDR3 is 10 residues. The V gene's germline CDR1 is MDHEN and CDR2 SYDVKM. CDR3 nucleotides: TGTGCCAGCGGAGCGGGAGAAAGGATCTTC. As protein: CASGAGERIF.

The rearrangement uses TRBV4-3 and TRBJ2-5; TRBD2 agrees at 12 bases. The germline CDR1 and CDR2 sequences are LGHNA and YSLEER. The CDR3 consists of 17 residues. J gave up 2 bases and V 3 bases, and 7 bases lay outside the gene matches. The CDR3 region has the DNA TGCGCCAGCAGCCATCGTGGGACTAGCGGGTATCAAGAGACCCAGTACTTC. As protein: CASSHRGTSGYQETQYF.

The chain employs TRBV5-5 and TRBJ1-6; possible D gene TRBD1, 5 bases. The V end was cut by 1 base, the J end by 7 bases, with 12 bases between. Germline V gene data show CDR1 as SGHKS and CDR2 as YYEKEE (reference sequence). The CDR3 spans 15 residues. CDR3 coding DNA: TGTGCCAGCAGCTTGATCGGGGGGATGAATTCACCCCTCCACTTT. Protein sequence: CASSLIGGMNSPLHF.

This rearrangement joins TRBV5-4 to TRBJ1-5, with 7 bases aligning to TRBD1. Germline V gives CDR1 SGHNT, CDR2 YYREEE (reference sequence). V was pared by 4 bases and J by 8 bases, with 9 bases of the junction left unmatched. The CDR3 has 14 amino acids. The CDR3 spells CASSQGGQIEPQHF. The DNA of the CDR3 is TGTGCCAGCAGCCAAGGGGGCCAGATCGAGCCCCAGCATTTT.

The V gene is TRBV9, the J gene TRBJ1-3, with a weak D call TRBD1 (5 bases). Germline values: CDR1 SGDLS, CDR2 YYNGEE. This CDR3 is built from 14 residues. Trimming shortened V by 3 bases and J by 0 bases, and 7 bases separated the two germline ends. This CDR3 reads CASSADTSGNTIYF. For the CDR3, the DNA is TGTGCCAGCAGCGCGGACACCTCTGGAAACACCATATATTTT.

This clone has only a few counts. The V call is TRBV9, the J call TRBJ2-2, with 10 bases matching TRBD1. The CDR3 is made up of 16 amino acids. V was pared by 3 bases and J by 0 bases, with 2 bases of the junction left unmatched. The germline gives CDR1 SGDLS, CDR2 YYNGEE. CDR3 amino acids: CASSEGTGANTGELFF. The CDR3 bases are TGTGCCAGCAGCGAGGGGACAGGGGCGAACACCGGGGAGCTGTTTTTT.

J is TRBJ2-1 and V is TRBV7-2; 12 nucleotides match TRBD2. The germline gives CDR1 SGHTA, CDR2 FQGNSA. Trimming took 2 bases from V and 9 from J; bases not matched to a gene: 5. This CDR3 is built from 15 residues. The CDR3 is CASSLSSGGAGEQFF. The CDR3 bases are TGTGCCAGCAGCTTATCTAGCGGGGGGGCAGGTGAGCAGTTCTTC.

V usage is TRBV9 and J usage is TRBJ1-2, with D hard to call. The CDR3 runs 15 residues. From germline, CDR1 is SGDLS and CDR2 YYNGEE. Trimming pared 0 bases from V and 1 base from J, leaving 10 bases between. As DNA, the CDR3 is TGTGCCAGCAGCGTAGAGGCGGATTTTAACTATGGCTACACCTTC. It translates to CASSVEADFNYGYTF.

This clone was seen a handful of times. V and J are TRBV27 and TRBJ1-2; TRBD1 aligns across 8 bases. From germline, CDR1 is MNHEY and CDR2 SMNVEV (reference sequence). There are 16 residues in the CDR3. Trimming took 5 bases from V and 4 from J; bases not matched to a gene: 12. CDR3 DNA: TGTGCCAGCAGTCCCCTCTCAGGGGGCGTCGGCTATGGCTACACCTTC. Protein sequence: CASSPLSGGVGYGYTF.

The chain has TRBV6-1 and TRBJ1-3, with a tentative D call TRBD1 (5 bases). Looked up from germline, CDR1 is MNHNS and CDR2 is SASEGT. The CDR3 covers 15 residues. With 2 bases removed from V and 0 bases from J, the gap between germline ends came to 8 bases. Here the CDR3 DNA reads TGTGCCAGCAGTGAACGACAGATCTCTGGAAACACCATATATTTT. It specifies CASSERQISGNTIYF.

The chain links TRBV15 to TRBJ2-7; 8 nucleotides align to TRBD2. The CDR3 consists of 13 residues. V was clipped by 3 bases and J by 3 bases; unmatched bases: 1. Looked up from germline, CDR1 is LNHNV and CDR2 is YYDKDF (reference sequence). The DNA of the CDR3 is TGTGCCACCAGCAGGGGGACTAGCTACGAGCAGTACTTC. This gives the protein CATSRGTSYEQYF.

The chain is built from TRBV5-6 and TRBJ2-1; 7 nucleotides agree with TRBD2. The CDR3 contains 12 residues. Unmatched junction bases numbered 5, after V lost 4 bases and J lost 10 bases. Germline values: CDR1 SGHDT, CDR2 YYEEEE. The CDR3 DNA reads as TGTGCCAGCAGCACTAGCGCCGGGGAGCAGTTCTTC. Translated, it gives CASSTSAGEQFF.

The chain combines TRBV4-2 with TRBJ1-3, with TRBD1 identical over 9 bases. V shed 3 bases, J shed 7 bases, and the junction held 10 bases outside the gene matches. Germline loops: CDR1 LGHNA, CDR2 YNFKEQ. The CDR3 covers 16 residues. The CDR3 sequence is CASSQMGQGQRNTIYF. The CDR3 bases are TGTGCCAGCAGCCAGATGGGACAGGGTCAAAGGAACACCATATATTTT.

The V call is TRBV5-6, the J call TRBJ2-3, with TRBD2 matching over 10 bases. V lost 4 bases to trimming and J lost 1 base; unmatched junction nucleotides: 15. This CDR3 comprises 19 residues. Looked up from germline, CDR1 is SGHDT and CDR2 is YYEEEE. CDR3 in DNA: TGTGCCAGCAGCAGGATTACTAGCGGGGCCTTTGACGGCACAGATACGCAGTATTTT. Its protein is CASSRITSGAFDGTDTQYF.